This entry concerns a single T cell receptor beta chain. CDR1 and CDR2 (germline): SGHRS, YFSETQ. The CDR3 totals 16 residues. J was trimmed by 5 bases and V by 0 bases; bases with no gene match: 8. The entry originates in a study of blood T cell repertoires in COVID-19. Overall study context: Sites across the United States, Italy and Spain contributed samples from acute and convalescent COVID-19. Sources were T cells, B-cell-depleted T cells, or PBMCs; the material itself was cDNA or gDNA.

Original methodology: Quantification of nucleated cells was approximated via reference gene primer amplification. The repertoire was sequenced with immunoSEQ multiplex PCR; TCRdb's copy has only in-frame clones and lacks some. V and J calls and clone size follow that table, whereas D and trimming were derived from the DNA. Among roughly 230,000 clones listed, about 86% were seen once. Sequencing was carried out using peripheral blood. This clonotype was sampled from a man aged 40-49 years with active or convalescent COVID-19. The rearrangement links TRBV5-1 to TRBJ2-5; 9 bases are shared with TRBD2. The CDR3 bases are TGCGCCAGCAGCTTGGCGACTAGCGGTGTACGGGAGACCCAGTACTTC. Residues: CASSLATSGVRETQYF. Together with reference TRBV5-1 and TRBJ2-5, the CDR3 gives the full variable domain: KAGVTQTPRYLIKTRGQQVTLSCSPISGHRSVSWYQQTPGQGLQFLFEYFSETQRNKGNFPGRFSGRQFSNSRSEMNVSTLELGDSALYLCASSLATSGVRETQYFGPGTRLLVL.